This T cell receptor beta chain was documented in a study of shared clonotypes between healthy human individuals. Clones were read by immunoSEQ multiplex PCR, and TCRdb kept only the in-frame ones, dropping some. Seen here are about 120,000 clones, more than 65% observed once, and the top ten hold under 25%. V lost 4 bases and J 7 bases, leaving 16 bases between the germline ends. The germline V gene encodes CDR1 MNHEY and CDR2 SVGAGI. The CDR3 spans 14 residues. The sequence was obtained from a woman aged 30 to 39 in good health. The material sequenced was memory CD8+ T cells sorted from blood. Subset specified: CD45RO+ cells pooled with CCR7-negative TemRA cells. The chain couples TRBV6-5 to TRBJ2-5, with a weak D call TRBD2 (6 bases). CDR3 sequence reads: CASSLARGGRTQYF. DNA for the CDR3: TGTGCCAGCAGTTTGGCACGGGGAGGAAGGACCCAGTACTTC.